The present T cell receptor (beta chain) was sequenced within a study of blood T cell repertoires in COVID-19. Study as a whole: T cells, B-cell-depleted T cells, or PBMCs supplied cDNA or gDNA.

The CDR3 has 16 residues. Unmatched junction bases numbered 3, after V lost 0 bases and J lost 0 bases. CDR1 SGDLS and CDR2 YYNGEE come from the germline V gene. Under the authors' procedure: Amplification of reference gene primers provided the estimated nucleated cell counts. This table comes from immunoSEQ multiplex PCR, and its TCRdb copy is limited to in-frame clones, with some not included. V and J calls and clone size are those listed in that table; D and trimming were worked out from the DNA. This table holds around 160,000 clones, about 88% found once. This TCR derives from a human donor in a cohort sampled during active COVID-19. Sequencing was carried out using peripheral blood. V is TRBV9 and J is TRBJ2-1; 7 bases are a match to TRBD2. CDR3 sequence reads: CASSVATGGSYNEQFF. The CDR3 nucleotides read TGTGCCAGCAGCGTAGCTACGGGGGGCTCCTACAATGAGCAGTTCTTC.